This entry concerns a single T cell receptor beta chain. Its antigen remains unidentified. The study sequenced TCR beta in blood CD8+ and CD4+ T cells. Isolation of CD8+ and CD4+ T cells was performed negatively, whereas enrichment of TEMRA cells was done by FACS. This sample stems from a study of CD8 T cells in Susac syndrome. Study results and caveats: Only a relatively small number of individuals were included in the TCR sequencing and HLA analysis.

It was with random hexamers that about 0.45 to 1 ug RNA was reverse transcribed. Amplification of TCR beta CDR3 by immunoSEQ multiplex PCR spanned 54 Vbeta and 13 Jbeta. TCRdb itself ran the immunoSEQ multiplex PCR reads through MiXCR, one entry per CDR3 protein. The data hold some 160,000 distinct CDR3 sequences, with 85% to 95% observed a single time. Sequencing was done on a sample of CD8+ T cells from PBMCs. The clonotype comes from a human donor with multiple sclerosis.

The CDR3 loop is CASSLAHFGDATDTQYF. In DNA, the CDR3 is TGTGCCAGCAGCTTGGCCCATTTCGGGGACGCCACAGATACGCAGTATTTT. J is TRBJ2-3 and V is TRBV5-6; D tentatively fits TRBD1 or TRBD2 (5 bases each). Trimming left V 0 bases short and J 2 bases short, with 16 bases between. This CDR3 spans 17 amino acids. The germline V gene encodes CDR1 SGHDT and CDR2 YYEEEE.